The 9 T cell receptor beta chains listed next were all sequenced from one sample in a study of blood T cells in healthy people across ages. Next came a second PCR, run for about 6 to 12 cycles, which used a sample-barcoded 5' primer along with a J-beta primer mix. TCRdb re-called the 5' RACE reads with MiXCR, one entry per CDR3 protein. The profile shows 1.5 million to 2 million distinct CDR3 sequences, about two fifths of them singletons. Sequencing was carried out using blood. These receptors came from a human donor in good health.

This clonotype was seen a few times. In DNA, the CDR3 is TGTGCCAGCAGGGGCGGGGGGGGAAAAGATACGCAGTATTTT. This codes for CASRGGGGKDTQYF. V is TRBV12-3 or TRBV12-4 and J is TRBJ2-3, with 9 bases fitting TRBD2. With V trimmed by 6 bases and J by 5 bases, 6 bases remained unmatched. CDR3 length: 14 amino acids.

The J gene is TRBJ2-1, the V gene TRBV29-1, with 7 nucleotides matching TRBD1. After removal of 7 bases from V and 10 bases from J, the junction contained 10 bases not matched to a gene. The germline V gene encodes CDR1 SQVTM and CDR2 ANQGSEA. CDR3 length: 12 residues. The CDR3 is CSGNHDREEQFF. The DNA of the CDR3 is TGCAGCGGTAACCATGACAGGGAGGAGCAGTTCTTC.

V gene TRBV9 combines with J gene TRBJ2-5; a weak D match, TRBD2 (5 bases). Germline V gene sequence: CDR1 SGDLS, CDR2 YYNGEE. Deletions cut 0 bases from V and 5 bases from J, with 14 bases between. This CDR3 is 15 amino acids long. The CDR3 loop is CASSVGVGSGETQYF. The CDR3 nucleotides are TGTGCCAGCAGCGTAGGTGTGGGATCGGGGGAGACCCAGTACTTC.

This sequence joins TRBV20-1 and TRBJ2-7, with 8 positions matching TRBD1. Trimming cost V 5 bases and J 3 bases; bases outside gene matches: 12. This CDR3 comprises 15 residues. CDR1 and CDR2 (germline): DFQATT, SNEGSKA (reference sequence). CDR3 sequence reads: CSAYTGTGYFYEQYF. The CDR3 DNA follows: TGCAGTGCTTATACCGGGACAGGCTACTTCTACGAGCAGTACTTC.

This sequence joins TRBV12-3 or TRBV12-4 and TRBJ1-1; D unresolved. Trimming cost V 3 bases and J 1 base, with 12 bases left between them. The CDR3 is 15 amino acids. The CDR3 nucleotides read TGTGCCAGCAGTTTTTCAGTGCGAGCGAACACTGAAGCTTTCTTT. The encoded protein is CASSFSVRANTEAFF.

CDR3 protein: CSVLGTGTEAFF. CDR3 in DNA: TGCAGTGTTTTGGGGACAGGTACTGAAGCTTTCTTT. This sequence joins TRBV29-1 and TRBJ1-1; TRBD1 matches at 8 bases. The germline CDR1 and CDR2 sequences are SQVTM and ANQGSEA. CDR3 length equals 12 residues.

Notes on this clonotype: It is likely a read error: a sequence one base away is far more abundant. This chain connects TRBV7-2 to TRBJ2-1; the D is unclear. Trimming removed 1 base from V and 10 bases from J, with 11 bases in between. The length of the CDR3 is 13 residues. Germline V CDR1 and CDR2: SGHTA, FQGNSA. In DNA, the CDR3 is TGTGCCAGCAGCTTAGAGGTCTCCTACGAGCAGTTCTTC. It translates to CASSLEVSYEQFF.

This clonotype was counted a few times. V is TRBV15 and J is TRBJ2-1, with D possibly TRBD2 on 5 matching bases. Germline loops: CDR1 LNHNV, CDR2 YYDKDF (reference sequence). There are 14 residues in the CDR3. Trimming removed 1 base at V and 7 bases at J, with 11 bases between. The DNA of the CDR3 is TGTGCCACCAGCAGAGGACCTAGCAGAAATGAGCAGTTCTTC. Protein product: CATSRGPSRNEQFF.

The chain recombines TRBV12-3 or TRBV12-4 with TRBJ1-5, with D possibly being TRBD1 (6 bases). Trimming pared 1 base from V and 5 bases from J, leaving 9 bases between. CDR3 length equals 14 residues. As DNA, the CDR3 is TGTGCCAGCAGTTTAGGGGGGCCTGATCAGCCCCAGCATTTT. This encodes CASSLGGPDQPQHF.